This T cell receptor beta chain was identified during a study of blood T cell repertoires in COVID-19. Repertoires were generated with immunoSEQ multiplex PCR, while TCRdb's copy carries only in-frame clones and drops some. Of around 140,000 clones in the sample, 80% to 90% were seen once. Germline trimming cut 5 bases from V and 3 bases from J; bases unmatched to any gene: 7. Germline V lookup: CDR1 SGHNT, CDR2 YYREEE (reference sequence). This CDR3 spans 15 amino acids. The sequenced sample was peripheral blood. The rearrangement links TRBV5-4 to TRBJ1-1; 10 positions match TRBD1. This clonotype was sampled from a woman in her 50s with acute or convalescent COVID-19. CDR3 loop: CASRAGTGVHTEAFF. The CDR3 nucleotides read TGTGCCAGCAGGGCCGGGACAGGGGTCCACACTGAAGCTTTCTTT.